The source of this T cell receptor (beta chain) is a study of blood T cell repertoires in COVID-19. Study-wide context: Both acute and convalescent COVID-19 samples were obtained from the United States, Italy and Spain. Sample material is recorded as cDNA or gDNA derived from T cells, B-cell-depleted T cells, or PBMCs.

Libraries were prepared by immunoSEQ multiplex PCR; TCRdb keeps only in-frame clonotypes and omits some of them. The repertoire includes roughly 290,000 clones, around 91% of them detected once, and 1.7% sits in the top ten. The cohort comprised adults aged about 18 to 100 years residing in about two dozen US areas. Assignment of participants to cohorts was predicated upon participant-reported clinical history. The receptor comes from a woman between 18 and 29 years old with acute COVID-19. Sample: PBMCs or T cells enriched from blood (not recorded which).

The CDR3 is CASSPRSSSYNSPLHF. Written as DNA, the CDR3 is TGTGCCAGCAGCCCAAGATCGAGCTCCTATAATTCACCCCTCCACTTT. The chain has TRBV28 and TRBJ1-6; D gene unclear. The CDR3 is 16 amino acids. V was pared by 6 bases and J by 0 bases, with 12 bases between. Germline loops: CDR1 MDHEN, CDR2 SYDVKM.